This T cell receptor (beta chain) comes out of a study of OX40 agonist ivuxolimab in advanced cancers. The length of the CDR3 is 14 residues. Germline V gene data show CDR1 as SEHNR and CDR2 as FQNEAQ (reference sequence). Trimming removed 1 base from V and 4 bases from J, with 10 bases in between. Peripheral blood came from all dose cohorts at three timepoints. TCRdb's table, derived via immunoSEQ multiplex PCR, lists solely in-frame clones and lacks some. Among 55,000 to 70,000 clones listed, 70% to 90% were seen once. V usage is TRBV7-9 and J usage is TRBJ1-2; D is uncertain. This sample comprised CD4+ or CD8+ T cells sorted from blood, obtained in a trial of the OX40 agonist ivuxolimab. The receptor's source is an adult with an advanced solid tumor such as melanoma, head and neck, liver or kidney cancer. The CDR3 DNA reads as TGTGCCAGCAGCTTAGACACATCAAGCTATGGCTACACCTTC. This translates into CASSLDTSSYGYTF.